Listed here is a single T cell receptor (beta chain). Its target is unknown. Time point specified: pretreatment peripheral blood. Urothelial carcinoma, locally advanced or metastatic, affected the patients. This entry comes from a study of PD-L1 blockade in urothelial cancer. The overall study: Prior chemotherapy in patients spanned 0 to 3 regimens.

Whole-study results and caveats: Below-median pretreatment blood TCR clonality was a predictor of better survival.

Germline assignment: CDR1 SGHDT and CDR2 YYEEEE. The CDR3 is 15 residues long. V gave up 0 bases and J gave up 5 bases; unmatched junction bases: 5. The table came from immunoSEQ multiplex PCR; TCRdb's copy has only in-frame clones and leaves some out. The sample lists approximately 79,000 clones; 85% were seen once. The receptor comes from a man aged 40-49 years with urothelial cancer. The sequencing here drew on PBMCs, taken around atezolizumab (anti-PD-L1) treatment. This chain connects TRBV5-6 to TRBJ1-5, with 7 positions matching TRBD1. The CDR3 DNA is TGTGCCAGCAGCTTGGACAGGGGTATCGATCAGCCCCAGCATTTT. Translated: CASSLDRGIDQPQHF.